The rows below give T cell receptor beta chains drawn from one sample of a study of cytomegalovirus exposure and HLA in healthy donors. The data were produced by immunoSEQ multiplex PCR, yet TCRdb's version contains in-frame clones alone and is incomplete. The sample carries around 190,000 clones, 79% recorded once. What was sequenced was PBMCs. The receptors come from a woman in her 50s in good health and CMV-seronegative. Both conserved end residues are part of each CDR3. The D gene is left open where the match is weak. A clone size is listed for some rows: how often the clone was seen (once, few, many), or a class if it is expanded.

TRBJ1-2	-	-	TRBV18	CASSPIQAFSYTF
TRBJ1-1	-	-	TRBV28	CASRWAGATPEAFF
TRBJ1-3	-	TRBD1	TRBV4-1	CASSQIQGGWNTIYF
TRBJ2-7	-	-	TRBV5-5	CASSFSQAPREQYF
TRBJ1-1	-	-	TRBV6-1	CASNSGMNTEAFF
TRBJ2-3	-	-	TRBV29-1	CSVSTGTQLSTQYF
TRBJ2-7	-	TRBD2	TRBV27	CASSLWLAGGIHEQYF
-	-	-	TRBV28	CASSLRGLSSYEQYF
TRBJ2-3	-	TRBD2	TRBV25-1	CASSESPAGVLTTDTQYF
TRBJ2-1	-	TRBD1	TRBV6-5	CASSPDRGPYNEQFF
TRBJ2-7	-	-	TRBV7-2	CASSFQRLSYEQYF
TRBJ2-7	-	TRBD2	TRBV27	CASRGLAGVNEQYF
TRBJ1-4	few	-	TRBV4-1	CASSQRANPSEKLFF
TRBJ1-2	-	TRBD1	TRBV10-3	CAISDRGREDYGYTF
TRBJ1-6	-	-	TRBV12-5	CASGLVPRESQNSPLHF
TRBJ1-2	-	TRBD1	TRBV9	CASSVDSGGNYGYTF
TRBJ2-1	-	TRBD2	TRBV5-1	CASSYGLAGGEQFF
TRBJ1-2	few	TRBD1	TRBV6-5	CASSYSGGQGGSGYTF
TRBJ2-1	few	TRBD1	TRBV6-5	CASSSDRGGNNEQFF
TRBJ1-1	-	-	TRBV19	CASGRAGVIVTEAFF
TRBJ2-4	-	-	TRBV19	CASSIEESRGAKNIQYF
TRBJ1-5	-	-	TRBV11-1	CASSLAVGGPQHF
TRBJ2-7	-	-	TRBV18	CASSPDRTSYEQYF
TRBJ2-3	many	-	TRBV7-2	CASQIPSTDTQYF
TRBJ1-2	-	TRBD1	TRBV27	CASSRTGINYGYTF
TRBJ1-2	-	-	TRBV6-6	CASSYQRSGYGYTF
TRBJ2-1	-	-	TRBV2	CASSEALRQAGQFF
TRBJ2-5	-	TRBD2	TRBV9	CASSVTPGGLAGYQETQYF
TRBJ2-1	-	-	TRBV4-3	CASSQGVEMGWNEQFF
TRBJ1-1	-	-	TRBV18	CASSPTVQGNTEAFF
TRBJ2-7	-	-	TRBV7-9	CASSPGYEQYF
TRBJ1-5	few	TRBD1	TRBV10-3	CAISTGGVGNQPQHF
TRBJ2-7	-	TRBD2	TRBV4-3	CASSQVALSFGLAGGNTYEQYF
TRBJ2-7	-	TRBD2	TRBV18	CASSPLGEGTYEQYF
TRBJ1-1	-	-	TRBV11-2	CASSLTGLNTEAFF
TRBJ1-5	-	TRBD1	TRBV19	CASSITRGQGFSNQPQHF
TRBJ1-6	once	-	TRBV6-5	CASSYTGSRYNSPLHF
TRBJ1-3	-	-	TRBV9	CASSVATGRGRGNTIYF
TRBJ2-5	once	-	TRBV19	CASMGRETQYF